Listed below are T cell receptor beta chains from one sample, sequenced in a study of identical twins. TCRdb independently ran MiXCR on the 5' RACE reads; one entry per CDR3 protein. In the table there are 350,000 to 600,000 distinct CDR3 sequences, around 14% of which are singletons. This same sample was also part of a study on yellow fever vaccine responses in identical twins.

The sequencing sample was made of CD4+ T cells sorted from blood. The source of these receptors is a woman younger than 35 in good health. Both conserved end residues are part of each CDR3. Each record gives: D gene, clone size, V gene, J gene, CDR3 length, CDR3 protein, CDR3 DNA. The D gene is left open where the match is weak. Only part of the rows carry a size: once, few, many, or a class if the clone is expanded.

>TRBD1|few|TRBV9|TRBJ2-3|18
CASSGSWGTALRTDTQYF
TGTGCCAGCAGCGGCAGTTGGGGGACAGCGCTGCGCACAGATACGCAGTATTTT
>NA|NA|TRBV6-6|TRBJ1-2|13
CASSPLMGSGYTF
TGTGCCAGCAGTCCTTTGATGGGTTCAGGCTACACCTTC
>TRBD2|many|TRBV9|TRBJ2-1|16
CASSGGGGLSYNEQFF
TGTGCCAGCAGCGGGGGCGGGGGGCTCTCATACAATGAGCAGTTCTTC
>TRBD1|few|TRBV12-3/TRBV12-4|TRBJ2-1|15
CASSNQGQAGNEQFF
TGTGCCAGCAGCAATCAGGGACAGGCAGGGAATGAGCAGTTCTTC
>NA|many|TRBV7-9|TRBJ2-5|14
CASSSRTDQETQYF
TGTGCCAGCAGCTCTCGGACAGATCAAGAGACCCAGTACTTC
>NA|NA|TRBV7-9|TRBJ2-1|15
CASSWGGAAYNEQFF
TGTGCCAGCAGCTGGGGTGGGGCAGCCTACAATGAGCAGTTCTTC
>TRBD2|few|TRBV28|TRBJ2-7|15
CASSLLAGAPYEQYF
TGTGCCAGCAGTTTACTAGCGGGAGCCCCCTACGAGCAGTACTTC
>TRBD2|many|TRBV12-3/TRBV12-4|TRBJ2-1|15
CASTLAGPGGNEQFF
TGTGCCAGCACCCTAGCGGGCCCCGGGGGCAATGAGCAGTTCTTC
>NA|NA|TRBV5-6|TRBJ2-3|16
CASSFLSGYAGDTQYF
TGTGCCAGCAGCTTCCTCTCTGGCTACGCGGGAGATACGCAGTATTTT
>NA|NA|TRBV20-1|TRBJ2-5|12
CSARGGEETQYF
TGCAGTGCTAGAGGAGGGGAGGAGACCCAGTACTTC
>TRBD2|few|TRBV9|TRBJ2-5|14
CASSVGLAGETQYF
TGTGCCAGCAGCGTGGGACTAGCGGGGGAGACCCAGTACTTC
>TRBD2|few|TRBV24-1|TRBJ2-1|15
CATSDFKGTRGEQFF
TGTGCCACCAGTGATTTTAAGGGGACTAGAGGCGAGCAGTTCTTC
>NA|many|TRBV12-3/TRBV12-4|TRBJ1-5|11
CASSINQPQHF
TGTGCCAGCAGTATTAATCAGCCCCAGCATTTT
>NA|NA|TRBV3-1|TRBJ2-7|11
CASSQDDEQYF
TGTGCCAGCAGCCAAGACGACGAGCAGTACTTC
>TRBD2|NA|TRBV15|TRBJ2-2|16
CATLKERGGLSGELFF
TGTGCCACCCTAAAGGAGCGGGGGGGCCTTTCCGGGGAGCTGTTTTTT
>NA|few|TRBV18|TRBJ2-5|13
CASSPQREETQYF
TGTGCCAGCTCACCCCAAAGAGAAGAGACCCAGTACTTC
>NA|few|TRBV14|TRBJ2-6|17
CASSRTGLRDGANVLTF
TGTGCCAGCAGCCGTACAGGGTTACGAGACGGGGCCAACGTCCTGACTTTC
>TRBD1|many|TRBV7-2|TRBJ2-3|15
CASSRDRGGTDTQYF
TGTGCCAGCAGCCGCGACAGGGGTGGCACAGATACGCAGTATTTT
>NA|NA|TRBV12-3/TRBV12-4|TRBJ2-3|13
CASSSTSAQTQYF
TGTGCCAGCAGTTCTACCTCAGCTCAGACGCAGTATTTT
>NA|NA|TRBV11-2|TRBJ2-7|15
CASSLRDGGSYEQYF
TGTGCCAGCAGCCTCCGGGACGGAGGCTCCTACGAGCAGTACTTC
>NA|few|TRBV20-1|TRBJ1-6|14
CSAPEGVFHSPLHF
TGCAGTGCTCCAGAGGGCGTTTTTCATTCACCCCTCCACTTT
>TRBD2|few|TRBV29-1|TRBJ2-7|13
CSVGPGGPYEQYF
TGCAGCGTTGGTCCGGGGGGTCCCTACGAGCAGTACTTC
>NA|NA|TRBV2|TRBJ1-3|16
CASSGTASSTGNTIYF
TGTGCCAGCAGTGGGACAGCCAGCTCTACTGGAAACACCATATATTTT
>NA|many|TRBV5-1|TRBJ2-1|16
CASSLDGMSSYNEQFF
TGCGCCAGCAGCTTGGACGGTATGAGCTCCTACAATGAGCAGTTCTTC
>TRBD2|NA|TRBV10-3|TRBJ2-3|18
CALSLMRSSGASTDTQYF
TGTGCCCTCAGTTTAATGCGGTCTAGCGGTGCCAGCACAGATACGCAGTATTTT
>NA|NA|TRBV12-3/TRBV12-4|TRBJ2-7|12
CASRQRGYEQYF
TGTGCCAGCAGACAAAGGGGCTACGAGCAGTACTTC
>TRBD2|NA|TRBV6-4|TRBJ2-3|16
CASSYLPSGGLDTQYF
TGTGCCAGCAGTTATTTACCTAGCGGGGGACTAGATACGCAGTATTTT
>TRBD2|NA|TRBV15|TRBJ2-3|19
CATSRDFFRLAGGSDTQYF
TGTGCCACCAGCAGAGATTTCTTTAGGCTAGCGGGAGGCTCAGATACGCAGTATTTT
>TRBD1|NA|TRBV20-1|TRBJ2-1|14
CSAVGGASYNEQFF
TGCAGTGCCGTAGGGGGCGCCTCCTACAATGAGCAGTTCTTC
>NA|NA|TRBV6-6|TRBJ1-4|13
CASRETGNEKLFF
TGTGCCAGCAGAGAAACAGGGAATGAAAAACTGTTTTTT
>NA|many|TRBV29-1|TRBJ2-1|15
CSVGGPSGSYNEQFF
TGCAGCGTCGGGGGCCCTAGTGGGTCCTACAATGAGCAGTTCTTC
>NA|NA|TRBV28|TRBJ2-7|17
CASSFPVTPFSPHEQYF
TGTGCCAGCAGTTTTCCCGTGACTCCTTTTTCCCCCCACGAGCAGTACTTC
>NA|many|TRBV5-1|TRBJ2-3|14
CASSLARGEHTQYF
TGCGCCAGCAGCTTGGCCAGGGGAGAGCATACGCAGTATTTT
>NA|few|TRBV20-1|TRBJ2-7|12
CSGRGRTYEQYF
TGCAGTGGTAGGGGCCGTACCTACGAGCAGTACTTC
>NA|few|TRBV6-2/TRBV6-3|TRBJ2-1|14
CASRDVRGGLEQFF
TGTGCCAGCAGGGACGTAAGGGGGGGGCTTGAGCAGTTCTTC
>NA|NA|TRBV9|TRBJ2-7|15
CASSVAASSFYEQYF
TGTGCCAGCAGCGTAGCGGCCAGCAGTTTCTACGAGCAGTACTTC
>TRBD2|NA|TRBV18|TRBJ2-3|15
CASSPSGLVTDTQYF
TGTGCCAGCTCCCCTTCGGGACTAGTTACAGATACGCAGTATTTT
>NA|NA|TRBV5-1|TRBJ1-2|14
CASSLVSGNYGYTF
TGCGCCAGCAGCTTGGTATCGGGGAACTATGGCTACACCTTC
>TRBD2|NA|TRBV20-1|TRBJ2-2|15
CSAGASGSVAGELFF
TGCAGTGCTGGAGCTAGCGGGAGCGTCGCCGGGGAGCTGTTTTTT